These T cell receptor beta chains were read from a single sample in a study of blood T cells in healthy people across ages. MiXCR, applied by TCRdb to the 5' RACE reads, yields one record per CDR3 protein. The sample has fewer than 1,200,000 distinct CDR3 sequences; approximately 26% are singletons. These same data were also listed under a study on T cells of mothers and their children.

The material sequenced was blood. The receptors derive from a girl aged 2 to 10 in good health. Both conserved end residues are part of each CDR3. The D gene is left open where the match is weak. The size entry is marked missing in some rows and otherwise reads once, few, many or a size class.

j_call: TRBJ2-1
clone_size: few
v_call: TRBV7-6
d_call: TRBD2
cdr3_aa: CATGLAGGLYNEQFF
cdr3_nt: TGTGCCACAGGACTGGCGGGAGGATTGTACAATGAGCAGTTCTTC

j_call: TRBJ1-4
clone_size: .
v_call: TRBV6-6
d_call: .
cdr3_aa: CATFTPWGVGEKLFF
cdr3_nt: TGTGCCACCTTCACCCCTTGGGGGGTTGGTGAAAAACTGTTTTTT

j_call: TRBJ2-1
clone_size: .
v_call: TRBV4-2
d_call: .
cdr3_aa: CASSPRGGGQNEQFF
cdr3_nt: TGTGCCAGCAGCCCCCGTGGGGGAGGCCAAAATGAGCAGTTCTTC

j_call: TRBJ2-1
clone_size: .
v_call: TRBV7-8
d_call: .
cdr3_aa: CASSFPILRPGAYNEQFF
cdr3_nt: TGTGCCAGCAGCTTCCCAATCCTCCGTCCAGGGGCATACAATGAGCAGTTCTTC

j_call: TRBJ2-3
clone_size: .
v_call: TRBV27
d_call: .
cdr3_aa: CASRRLTDTQYF
cdr3_nt: TGTGCCAGCAGGCGCCTCACAGATACGCAGTATTTT

j_call: TRBJ2-3
clone_size: few
v_call: TRBV9
d_call: .
cdr3_aa: CASSVDGGRADTQYF
cdr3_nt: TGTGCCAGCAGCGTAGACGGTGGGAGAGCAGATACGCAGTATTTT

j_call: TRBJ2-3
clone_size: few
v_call: TRBV11-3
d_call: .
cdr3_aa: CASSCHRPNGLLPSTDTQYF
cdr3_nt: TGTGCCAGCAGCTGTCACAGACCCAACGGCCTACTACCTAGCACAGATACGCAGTATTTT

j_call: TRBJ2-5
clone_size: few
v_call: TRBV5-1
d_call: .
cdr3_aa: CASSLEWQYQETQYF
cdr3_nt: TGCGCCAGCAGCTTGGAGTGGCAGTACCAAGAGACCCAGTACTTC

j_call: TRBJ1-2
clone_size: few
v_call: TRBV11-1
d_call: TRBD1
cdr3_aa: CASSFDREGSKNGYTF
cdr3_nt: TGTGCCAGCAGCTTCGACAGGGAAGGATCTAAGAATGGCTACACCTTC

j_call: TRBJ2-5
clone_size: many
v_call: TRBV6-6
d_call: TRBD2
cdr3_aa: CASVIAGGTTRESQYF
cdr3_nt: TGTGCCAGTGTTATAGCGGGAGGGACTACAAGAGAGTCCCAGTACTTC

j_call: TRBJ1-2
clone_size: .
v_call: TRBV20-1
d_call: .
cdr3_aa: CSARDPIHWGYTF
cdr3_nt: TGCAGTGCTAGAGACCCAATTCACTGGGGCTACACCTTC

j_call: TRBJ2-7
clone_size: few
v_call: TRBV6-5
d_call: .
cdr3_aa: CASSYVLGFYEQYF
cdr3_nt: TGTGCCAGCAGTTACGTATTGGGTTTCTACGAGCAGTACTTC

j_call: TRBJ2-7
clone_size: .
v_call: TRBV28
d_call: .
cdr3_aa: CASSILYEQYF
cdr3_nt: TGTGCCAGCAGCATACTGTACGAGCAGTACTTC

j_call: TRBJ1-6
clone_size: .
v_call: TRBV7-2
d_call: .
cdr3_aa: CASSPRQGGYSPLHF
cdr3_nt: TGTGCCAGCAGCCCGCGCCAGGGTGGGTACTCACCCCTCCACTTT

j_call: TRBJ2-3
clone_size: .
v_call: TRBV27
d_call: .
cdr3_aa: CASSAFSDTDTQYF
cdr3_nt: TGTGCCAGCAGCGCCTTCAGCGACACAGATACGCAGTATTTT

j_call: TRBJ2-1
clone_size: .
v_call: TRBV20-1
d_call: .
cdr3_aa: CSLERDNEQFF
cdr3_nt: TGCAGTCTAGAGAGGGACAATGAGCAGTTCTTC

j_call: TRBJ2-5
clone_size: .
v_call: TRBV6-1
d_call: TRBD1
cdr3_aa: CASNTPDRGPSQETQYF
cdr3_nt: TGTGCCAGCAACACTCCGGACAGGGGGCCTTCCCAAGAGACCCAGTACTTC

j_call: TRBJ2-4
clone_size: few
v_call: TRBV6-1
d_call: TRBD1
cdr3_aa: CATKSGGTGGFGKNIQYF
cdr3_nt: TGTGCCACCAAATCCGGTGGGACAGGGGGTTTCGGCAAAAACATTCAGTACTTC

j_call: TRBJ2-5
clone_size: .
v_call: TRBV29-1
d_call: .
cdr3_aa: CSVWAMRETQYF
cdr3_nt: TGCAGCGTTTGGGCGATGCGAGAGACCCAGTACTTC

j_call: TRBJ2-5
clone_size: .
v_call: TRBV7-9
d_call: TRBD2
cdr3_aa: CASSSPGLAPYEQYF
cdr3_nt: TGTGCCAGCAGCTCTCCGGGACTAGCACCCTATGAGCAGTACTTC

j_call: TRBJ2-7
clone_size: .
v_call: TRBV12-3/TRBV12-4
d_call: .
cdr3_aa: CASGYRDISYEQYF
cdr3_nt: TGTGCCAGCGGCTATCGGGACATCTCCTACGAGCAGTACTTC

j_call: TRBJ2-7
clone_size: few
v_call: TRBV28
d_call: .
cdr3_aa: CASRQGVGHEQYF
cdr3_nt: TGTGCCAGCAGGCAGGGAGTAGGGCACGAGCAGTACTTC

j_call: TRBJ1-2
clone_size: .
v_call: TRBV7-9
d_call: TRBD1
cdr3_aa: CASSPTGPNYGYTF
cdr3_nt: TGTGCCAGCAGCCCGACAGGGCCTAACTATGGCTACACCTTC

j_call: TRBJ1-2
clone_size: .
v_call: TRBV6-1
d_call: .
cdr3_aa: CASRQERHYGYTF
cdr3_nt: TGTGCCAGCAGACAGGAGAGACACTATGGCTACACCTTC

j_call: TRBJ2-3
clone_size: .
v_call: TRBV11-2
d_call: .
cdr3_aa: CASSLMGKSTDTQYF
cdr3_nt: TGTGCCAGCAGCTTAATGGGCAAATCCACAGATACGCAGTATTTT

j_call: TRBJ2-1
clone_size: .
v_call: TRBV20-1
d_call: .
cdr3_aa: CSVRGGSTYNEQFF
cdr3_nt: TGCAGTGTCCGGGGCGGATCCACCTACAATGAGCAGTTCTTC

j_call: TRBJ2-1
clone_size: few
v_call: TRBV20-1
d_call: .
cdr3_aa: CSVGPGPHEQFF
cdr3_nt: TGCAGTGTCGGCCCGGGGCCTCATGAGCAGTTCTTC

j_call: TRBJ2-4
clone_size: few
v_call: TRBV20-1
d_call: TRBD2
cdr3_aa: CSAAINGGGELRQNIQYF
cdr3_nt: TGCAGTGCCGCCATAAATGGCGGGGGGGAACTTAGACAAAACATTCAGTACTTC

j_call: TRBJ2-5
clone_size: few
v_call: TRBV7-9
d_call: .
cdr3_aa: CASRQALGEETQYF
cdr3_nt: TGTGCCAGCCGGCAAGCATTGGGAGAAGAGACCCAGTACTTC

j_call: TRBJ2-4
clone_size: .
v_call: TRBV10-3
d_call: .
cdr3_aa: CAISESNIQYF
cdr3_nt: TGTGCCATCAGTGAGTCTAACATTCAGTACTTC

j_call: TRBJ1-2
clone_size: .
v_call: TRBV7-2
d_call: .
cdr3_aa: CASSLALSVYGYTF
cdr3_nt: TGTGCCAGCAGCTTAGCGTTGTCGGTCTATGGCTACACCTTC

j_call: TRBJ1-4
clone_size: many
v_call: TRBV12-3/TRBV12-4
d_call: .
cdr3_aa: CASSRNEKLFF
cdr3_nt: TGTGCCAGCAGTAGAAATGAAAAACTGTTTTTT

j_call: TRBJ1-4
clone_size: few
v_call: TRBV12-3/TRBV12-4
d_call: .
cdr3_aa: CASSLQRFNEKLFF
cdr3_nt: TGTGCCAGCAGTTTACAACGGTTTAATGAAAAACTGTTTTTT

j_call: TRBJ1-5
clone_size: .
v_call: TRBV12-3/TRBV12-4
d_call: .
cdr3_aa: CASSRTVNQPQHF
cdr3_nt: TGTGCCAGCAGCCGGACGGTCAATCAGCCCCAGCATTTT

j_call: TRBJ2-5
clone_size: few
v_call: TRBV5-5
d_call: TRBD1
cdr3_aa: CARSRGLGETQYF
cdr3_nt: TGTGCCCGCAGCAGGGGGCTCGGAGAGACCCAGTACTTC

j_call: TRBJ2-5
clone_size: .
v_call: TRBV12-3/TRBV12-4
d_call: TRBD1
cdr3_aa: CASSSEPGQGGENQETQYF
cdr3_nt: TGTGCCAGCAGTTCCGAACCGGGACAGGGGGGAGAGAACCAAGAGACCCAGTACTTC

j_call: TRBJ2-5
clone_size: .
v_call: TRBV6-5
d_call: .
cdr3_aa: CASSYSGAGPQETQYF
cdr3_nt: TGTGCCAGCAGTTACTCGGGCGCGGGGCCTCAAGAGACCCAGTACTTC

j_call: TRBJ2-3
clone_size: .
v_call: TRBV29-1
d_call: .
cdr3_aa: CSALQGNADTQYF
cdr3_nt: TGCAGCGCGCTTCAGGGAAATGCGGATACGCAGTATTTT

j_call: TRBJ1-2
clone_size: .
v_call: TRBV7-2
d_call: TRBD1
cdr3_aa: CASSSAGQGGGYTF
cdr3_nt: TGTGCCAGCAGCTCTGCCGGACAGGGAGGCGGCTACACCTTC

j_call: TRBJ2-1
clone_size: few
v_call: TRBV24-1
d_call: TRBD2
cdr3_aa: CATSDSDGTSGDNGQFF
cdr3_nt: TGTGCCACCAGTGATTCCGACGGGACTAGCGGGGACAATGGGCAGTTCTTC

j_call: TRBJ1-2
clone_size: .
v_call: TRBV7-9
d_call: TRBD1
cdr3_aa: CASSLTTGDYTF
cdr3_nt: TGTGCCAGCAGCTTGACGACAGGGGACTACACCTTC

j_call: TRBJ2-4
clone_size: few
v_call: TRBV19
d_call: TRBD2
cdr3_aa: CASSMARREGNIQYF
cdr3_nt: TGTGCCAGTAGTATGGCGAGGAGGGAGGGAAACATTCAGTACTTC

j_call: TRBJ2-1
clone_size: few
v_call: TRBV10-3
d_call: TRBD2
cdr3_aa: CAARAASGGECNEQFF
cdr3_nt: TGTGCCGCCCGAGCGGCTAGCGGGGGGGAATGCAATGAGCAGTTCTTC

j_call: TRBJ2-7
clone_size: .
v_call: TRBV5-1
d_call: TRBD2
cdr3_aa: CASSLPSGSDYRDYEQYF
cdr3_nt: TGCGCCAGCAGCTTACCTAGCGGGAGTGACTACCGGGACTACGAGCAGTACTTC

j_call: TRBJ1-1
clone_size: .
v_call: TRBV12-3/TRBV12-4
d_call: .
cdr3_aa: CASRLGRYLEAFF
cdr3_nt: TGTGCCAGCAGATTAGGCCGGTACCTTGAAGCTTTCTTT

j_call: TRBJ2-3
clone_size: .
v_call: TRBV24-1
d_call: .
cdr3_aa: CATSSADTQYF
cdr3_nt: TGTGCCACCAGTTCGGCGGATACGCAGTATTTT

j_call: TRBJ1-5
clone_size: .
v_call: TRBV15
d_call: .
cdr3_aa: CATSNLWVLGGNNQPQHF
cdr3_nt: TGTGCCACCAGCAACCTTTGGGTCCTAGGGGGTAACAATCAGCCCCAGCATTTT

j_call: TRBJ2-3
clone_size: few
v_call: TRBV29-1
d_call: .
cdr3_aa: CSVEGYRGSSTDTQYF
cdr3_nt: TGCAGCGTTGAAGGATATCGGGGTTCAAGCACAGATACGCAGTATTTT

j_call: TRBJ2-1
clone_size: .
v_call: TRBV7-8
d_call: .
cdr3_aa: CASSDLGGYRSYNEQFF
cdr3_nt: TGTGCCAGCAGCGACCTCGGCGGGTACCGCTCCTACAATGAGCAGTTCTTC

j_call: TRBJ1-6
clone_size: .
v_call: TRBV9
d_call: .
cdr3_aa: CASSVRQFGDSSPLHF
cdr3_nt: TGTGCCAGCAGCGTCAGACAGTTTGGTGATAGCTCACCCCTCCACTTT

j_call: TRBJ2-1
clone_size: .
v_call: TRBV2
d_call: TRBD2
cdr3_aa: CASTMAGRGGSREQFF
cdr3_nt: TGTGCCAGCACCATGGCGGGGCGGGGGGGCTCCCGGGAGCAGTTCTTC

j_call: TRBJ2-7
clone_size: few
v_call: TRBV27
d_call: .
cdr3_aa: CASSLNGLEVPEQYF
cdr3_nt: TGTGCCAGCAGTTTAAATGGGTTGGAGGTGCCCGAGCAGTACTTC

j_call: TRBJ1-4
clone_size: few
v_call: TRBV7-6
d_call: .
cdr3_aa: CASSLTGSPSEKLFF
cdr3_nt: TGTGCCAGCAGCTTAACGGGATCCCCCTCCGAAAAACTGTTTTTT

j_call: TRBJ2-2
clone_size: few
v_call: TRBV12-3/TRBV12-4
d_call: .
cdr3_aa: CASSDTGGSGELFF
cdr3_nt: TGTGCCAGCAGTGACACCGGGGGTTCCGGGGAGCTGTTTTTT

j_call: TRBJ2-6
clone_size: few
v_call: TRBV9
d_call: .
cdr3_aa: CASSQGSLGANVLTF
cdr3_nt: TGTGCCAGCAGCCAAGGGAGCCTTGGGGCCAACGTCCTGACTTTC

j_call: TRBJ1-4
clone_size: .
v_call: TRBV4-3
d_call: TRBD1
cdr3_aa: CASSQLVGQVNEKLLF
cdr3_nt: TGCGCCAGCAGCCAACTAGTGGGACAGGTTAATGAAAAACTGCTTTTT

j_call: TRBJ1-1
clone_size: few
v_call: TRBV2
d_call: .
cdr3_aa: CASRGPGVMNAEAFF
cdr3_nt: TGTGCCAGCAGAGGCCCAGGGGTCATGAACGCTGAAGCTTTCTTT

j_call: TRBJ1-5
clone_size: .
v_call: TRBV9
d_call: .
cdr3_aa: CASSGTGEDSTDTQHF
cdr3_nt: TGTGCCAGCAGCGGTACGGGAGAAGACAGCACAGATACGCAGCATTTT

j_call: TRBJ2-5
clone_size: .
v_call: TRBV7-6
d_call: TRBD2
cdr3_aa: CASSLEEREGTQYF
cdr3_nt: TGTGCCAGCAGCTTAGAGGAGCGGGAGGGGACCCAGTACTTC

j_call: TRBJ1-2
clone_size: .
v_call: TRBV6-1
d_call: .
cdr3_aa: CASSEDGSNGYTF
cdr3_nt: TGTGCCAGCAGTGAAGATGGGAGTAATGGCTACACCTTC